Listed here are 28 T cell receptor beta chains from one sample, sequenced in a study of T-cell memory formation after mild COVID-19. TCRdb re-called the 5' RACE reads with MiXCR, one entry per CDR3 protein. The sample has 400,000 to 500,000 distinct CDR3 sequences, around 20% seen once. Material for sequencing was PBMCs or a T cell subset sorted from them (not recorded which). All receptors come from an adult woman who had mild COVID-19 (a few samples of this study predate the infection). Cell type and time point are not known.

This rearrangement joins TRBV18 to TRBJ1-2; TRBD1 agrees at 7 bases. The germline CDR1 and CDR2 sequences are KGHSH and LQKENI. V shed 0 bases and J 4 bases; nucleotides not matched to a gene: 2. The CDR3 runs 14 residues. CDR3: CASSPPGQFYGYTF. CDR3 coding DNA: TGTGCCAGCTCACCACCGGGACAGTTCTATGGCTACACCTTC.

Of note for this clonotype: One end of the junction does not line up with germline, which may come from a read error. The J gene is TRBJ2-1, the V gene TRBV5-5; 8 nucleotides align to TRBD2. Germline values: CDR1 SGHKS, CDR2 YYEKEE (reference sequence). This CDR3 comprises 19 residues. CDR3 sequence reads: CASSSRGLGTRGSSNEQFF. The CDR3 bases are TGTGCCAGCAGCTCCAGGGGACTAGGGACTCGGGGCTCCTCCAATGAGCAGTTCTTC.

V is TRBV20-1 and J is TRBJ1-1, with TRBD1 as a possible D gene (6 bases). Trimming took off 2 bases at V and 4 bases at J, with 11 bases between the two ends. Germline CDR1 is DFQATT and CDR2 is SNEGSKA (reference sequence). The CDR3 has 13 amino acids. CDR3 protein: CSARTWDTTEAFF. CDR3 nucleotides: TGCAGTGCTAGAACTTGGGACACCACTGAAGCTTTCTTT.

The chain carries TRBV5-5 and TRBJ2-7; 7 bases agree with TRBD2. With 3 bases clipped from V and 4 bases from J, the junction kept 7 bases outside the gene matches. In germline, CDR1 is SGHKS, CDR2 YYEKEE (reference sequence). This CDR3 spans 14 amino acids. The CDR3 is CASSSGTTEYEQYF. In DNA, the CDR3 is TGTGCCAGCAGCTCGGGGACTACCGAATACGAGCAGTACTTC.

This clonotype was picked up one time. V is TRBV6-5 and J is TRBJ1-5; D gene unclear. The germline V and J ends were trimmed by 2 bases and 9 bases, with 14 bases remaining between them. This CDR3 region has 14 residues. Germline assignment: CDR1 MNHEY and CDR2 SVGAGI. The CDR3 here is CASSYQKSRAPQHF. CDR3 coding DNA: TGTGCCAGCAGTTACCAGAAAAGTCGGGCGCCCCAGCATTTT.

This sequence joins TRBV6-6 and TRBJ2-1; D is possibly TRBD2 (6 bases). Trimming removed 6 bases at V and 8 bases at J, with 11 bases between. Germline CDR1 reads MNHNY; CDR2 reads SVGAGI (reference sequence). The CDR3 consists of 12 residues. The DNA for the CDR3 is TGTGCCAGCAGCCGGAGGGTGGATGAGCAGTTCTTC. This translates into CASSRRVDEQFF.

This clonotype was picked up a small number of times. The chain has TRBV19 and TRBJ2-2; TRBD2 matches 7 bases. Germline CDR1 reads LNHDA; CDR2 reads SQIVND (reference sequence). V shed 10 bases and J 5 bases; nucleotides not matched to a gene: 7. This CDR3 spans 13 amino acids. The CDR3 sequence is CATRLAWTGELFF. The CDR3 region has the DNA TGTGCCACCAGACTAGCATGGACCGGGGAGCTGTTTTTT.

Ten or more counts support this clonotype. The chain has TRBV19 and TRBJ2-1, with 8 positions matching TRBD2. The CDR3 extends over 16 amino acids. The V gene end was trimmed by 6 bases and the J gene end by 3 bases; junction bases not matched to a gene: 10. CDR1 and CDR2 (germline): LNHDA, SQIVND (reference sequence). The CDR3 bases are TGTGCCAGTAGAGTGGTAGCGGGACTTAGCTACAATGAGCAGTTCTTC. The encoded protein is CASRVVAGLSYNEQFF.

This clonotype was found a few times. The chain recombines TRBV24-1 with TRBJ1-1; 7 nucleotides agree with TRBD1. V shed 4 bases and J 0 bases; nucleotides not matched to a gene: 4. From germline, CDR1 is KGHDR and CDR2 SFDVKD. The CDR3 is 15 amino acids. The CDR3 region is CATSESGTVNTEAFF. Written as DNA, the CDR3 is TGTGCCACCAGTGAATCCGGGACAGTGAACACTGAAGCTTTCTTT.

This clonotype has just a few counts. The genes are TRBV6-5 and TRBJ1-5, with no clear D. V was shortened by 6 bases and J by 4 bases, with 10 bases between the two germline ends. This CDR3 is built from 13 residues. Germline V gives CDR1 MNHEY, CDR2 SVGAGI. Here the CDR3 reads CASRAQQNQPQHF. The CDR3 nucleotides are TGTGCCAGCAGGGCCCAGCAGAATCAGCCCCAGCATTTT.

This clonotype was observed a few times. The gene calls are TRBV12-3 or TRBV12-4 and TRBJ2-3; 8 nucleotides agree with TRBD1. Unmatched junction bases numbered 15, after V lost 7 bases and J lost 6 bases. The CDR3 is 16 amino acids. This CDR3 reads CASTPGRRGLYDTQYF. CDR3 sequence (DNA): TGTGCCAGCACTCCTGGGCGCAGGGGGCTCTATGATACGCAGTATTTT.

The chain employs TRBV5-1 and TRBJ1-1; D possibly corresponds to TRBD1 (6 bases). With 4 bases removed from V and 4 bases from J, the gap between germline ends came to 17 bases. The length of the CDR3 is 15 residues. Germline assignment: CDR1 SGHRS and CDR2 YFSETQ. In nucleotides, the CDR3 is TGCGCCAGCAGCCTCGAGGGGGTTTTAGGCACTGAAGCTTTCTTT. Protein: CASSLEGVLGTEAFF.

This clonotype was observed a few times. The gene calls are TRBV20-1 and TRBJ1-5; 7 bases match TRBD1. V gave up 4 bases and J gave up 4 bases; unmatched junction bases: 7. The CDR3 totals 14 residues. Germline V gene lookup returns CDR1 DFQATT and CDR2 SNEGSKA (reference sequence). CDR3 amino acids: CSATRGQSNQPQHF. For the CDR3, the DNA is TGCAGTGCTACCCGGGGACAGAGTAATCAGCCCCAGCATTTT.

The chain joins TRBV18 to TRBJ2-1; D is ambiguous. Trimming cost V 3 bases and J 0 bases, with 9 bases left between them. This CDR3 is built from 15 residues. Germline CDR1 is KGHSH and CDR2 is LQKENI. In nucleotides, the CDR3 is TGTGCCAGCTCACCCGTGGACGGCTCCTACAATGAGCAGTTCTTC. Protein product: CASSPVDGSYNEQFF.

The chain couples TRBV7-8 to TRBJ2-1; possibly TRBD1 for D (6 bases). With 5 bases removed from V and 6 bases from J, the gap between germline ends came to 14 bases. The CDR3 contains 14 residues. The germline V gene has CDR1 SGHVS and CDR2 FQNEAQ. The CDR3 spells CASSPTTGFNEQFF. CDR3 DNA sequence: TGTGCCAGCAGCCCTACCACAGGGTTCAATGAGCAGTTCTTC.

This clonotype was recorded many times. The rearrangement links TRBV20-1 to TRBJ1-6; a weak D match, TRBD1 (5 bases). With 4 bases removed from V and 1 base from J, the gap between germline ends came to 11 bases. The CDR3 loop spans 15 amino acids. Germline assignment: CDR1 DFQATT and CDR2 SNEGSKA (reference sequence). The CDR3 DNA sequence: TGCAGTGCTAAAGAGGCAGGGTCCTATAATTCACCCCTCCACTTT. Encoded protein: CSAKEAGSYNSPLHF.

The rearrangement uses TRBV9 and TRBJ1-1; perhaps TRBD1 as D (5 bases). Trimming cost V 3 bases and J 7 bases, with 16 bases left between them. Germline CDR1 and CDR2: SGDLS and YYNGEE. This CDR3 region has 14 residues. CDR3 sequence: CASSAAGSWGEAFF. In DNA form, the CDR3 reads TGTGCCAGCAGCGCGGCAGGGTCGTGGGGTGAAGCTTTCTTT.

CDR3 in amino acids: CASSYRDRGLTEAFF. The CDR3 DNA is TGTGCCAGCAGTTACCGGGACAGGGGTTTGACTGAAGCTTTCTTT. The chain is built from TRBV6-2 or TRBV6-3 and TRBJ1-1; 10 bases fit TRBD1. Germline loops: CDR1 MNHEY, CDR2 SVGEGT. This CDR3 contains 15 residues. The V segment lost 2 bases and the J segment 5 bases; nucleotides outside the gene matches: 5.

This clonotype occurred a few times. The chain joins TRBV3-1 to TRBJ2-7, with a possible D match to TRBD1 (6 bases). The CDR3 is made up of 14 amino acids. The V gene lost 4 bases and the J gene lost 3 bases, with 13 bases spanning the gap. From germline, CDR1 is LGHDT and CDR2 YNNKEL (reference sequence). This chain's CDR3 is CASSRGPRFYEQYF. In DNA form, the CDR3 reads TGTGCCAGCAGCCGGGGGCCTAGGTTCTACGAGCAGTACTTC.

The chain employs TRBV27 and TRBJ2-1; 10 nucleotides align to TRBD2. The CDR3 length is 14 residues. Germline V gene data show CDR1 as MNHEY and CDR2 as SMNVEV (reference sequence). V lost 3 bases, J lost 14 bases, and 10 bases stayed unmatched. CDR3 DNA: TGTGCCAGCAGTTTGGCGGGACTAGCGAGACGGGAGTTCTTC. Its protein is CASSLAGLARREFF.

The genes are TRBV20-1 and TRBJ1-5; D not certain. The V and J ends lost 3 bases and 3 bases respectively, with 12 bases between them. Germline V gene data show CDR1 as DFQATT and CDR2 as SNEGSKA (reference sequence). CDR3 size: 14 residues. CDR3 sequence (DNA): TGCAGTGCTAGGAACACCTCGTACAATCAGCCCCAGCATTTT. This codes for CSARNTSYNQPQHF.

This sequence joins TRBV23-1 and TRBJ2-3, with D unclear. TRBV23-1 is identified as an open reading frame with a role that is uncertain. This CDR3 contains 12 residues. V was pared by 8 bases and J by 1 base, with 7 bases between. The DNA for the CDR3 is TGCGCCAGCCCAGGTGGCACAGATACGCAGTATTTT. This translates into CASPGGTDTQYF.

This clonotype showed up just a few times. The V and J genes are TRBV4-1 and TRBJ2-7; D is unresolved. The CDR3 length is 13 residues. Germline V gives CDR1 MGHRA, CDR2 YSYEKL. V lost 4 bases, J lost 2 bases, and 9 bases lay in between. CDR3 residues: CASSRTVTYEQYF. The CDR3, as DNA: TGCGCCAGCAGCCGGACCGTTACCTACGAGCAGTACTTC.

This clonotype was detected a few times. The chain joins TRBV19 to TRBJ2-1; D not certain. V lost 2 bases, J lost 6 bases, and 8 bases lay in between. The germline V gene encodes CDR1 LNHDA and CDR2 SQIVND (reference sequence). The CDR3 is 13 residues long. CDR3 DNA: TGTGCCAGTAGTATAAGACTTCTCAATGAGCAGTTCTTC. Translated, it gives CASSIRLLNEQFF. The full variable domain, its missing parts supplied by reference TRBV19 and TRBJ2-1, is DGGITQSPKYLFRKEGQNVTLSCEQNLNHDAMYWYRQDPGQGLRLIYYSQIVNDFQKGDIAEGYSVSREKKESFPLTVTSAQKNPTAFYLCASSIRLLNEQFFGPGTRLTVL.

The chain links TRBV6-6 to TRBJ2-3, with a tentative D call TRBD2 (7 bases). Trimming took off 4 bases at V and 2 bases at J, with 13 bases between the two ends. The CDR3 spans 15 residues. The germline V gene encodes CDR1 MNHNY and CDR2 SVGAGI (reference sequence). The CDR3, as DNA: TGTGCCAGCAGTTCCACAGGGACTACCACAGATACGCAGTATTTT. Its translation is CASSSTGTTTDTQYF.

CDR3: CASSPGPGAEETQYF. Here the CDR3 DNA reads TGTGCCAGCAGCCCGGGGCCGGGGGCGGAAGAGACCCAGTACTTC. This chain links TRBV5-6 with TRBJ2-5; D possibly matches TRBD1 or TRBD2 (6 bases each). Germline V lookup: CDR1 SGHDT, CDR2 YYEEEE. The CDR3 loop spans 15 amino acids. Trimming removed 4 bases from V and 3 bases from J, with 16 bases in between.

This clonotype was seen ten or more times. The genes are TRBV10-3 and TRBJ1-1; 8 positions match TRBD1. CDR1 is ENHRY, CDR2 SYGVKD, per germline. This CDR3 is 15 amino acids long. Trimming removed 6 bases from V and 1 base from J; junction bases left unmatched: 7. The CDR3 loop is CAIRPTGQGNTEAFF. For the CDR3, the DNA is TGTGCCATCAGACCAACCGGACAGGGGAACACTGAAGCTTTCTTT.

The sample holds a few counts of this clonotype. The CDR3 DNA sequence: TGTGCCAGCAGCTTGACCCTTGGACTAGCGGGAGCTACGAATGAGCAGTTCTTC. It specifies CASSLTLGLAGATNEQFF. The gene calls are TRBV7-2 and TRBJ2-1; 13 bases fit TRBD2. This CDR3 comprises 18 residues. Trimming took 3 bases from V and 7 from J; bases not matched to a gene: 12. Looked up from germline, CDR1 is SGHTA and CDR2 is FQGNSA.